The sequence of this TCR beta chain was determined in a study of tumor and adjacent non-tumor tissue in lung cancer. Turning to the study itself: The patients, 10 men and a handful of women, were roughly 31 to 80 with stage I to III disease. On average, productive TCRbeta reads reached about 4.17 million per sample.

With regard to this clonotype: What it binds is unknown. At one end the junction does not follow the germline gene, possibly because of a read error.

The CDR3 length is 13 residues. CDR1 and CDR2 from the germline V gene are SQVTM and ANQGSEA. No cell sorting was done before RNA was extracted from the tissue. The library came from three nested PCR rounds adapted from ARM-PCR protocols. TCRdb analysed the multiplex PCR reads with MiXCR anew, one entry per CDR3 protein. The table includes fewer than 120,000 distinct CDR3 sequences, 84% detected once. Study-level results: Tumor repertoires had a smaller top 100 clone share than normal lung. TCR diversity was significantly greater in tumor than normal lung tissue.

The receptor comes from a man aged 65-85 years with non-small cell lung cancer. J is TRBJ1-2 and V is TRBV29-1; the D is unclear. The sample comprised lung tumor tissue. Here the CDR3 reads CSAYFLQNYGYIF. CDR3 bases: TGCAGCGCTTACTTTCTACAGAACTATGGTTACATCTTC.